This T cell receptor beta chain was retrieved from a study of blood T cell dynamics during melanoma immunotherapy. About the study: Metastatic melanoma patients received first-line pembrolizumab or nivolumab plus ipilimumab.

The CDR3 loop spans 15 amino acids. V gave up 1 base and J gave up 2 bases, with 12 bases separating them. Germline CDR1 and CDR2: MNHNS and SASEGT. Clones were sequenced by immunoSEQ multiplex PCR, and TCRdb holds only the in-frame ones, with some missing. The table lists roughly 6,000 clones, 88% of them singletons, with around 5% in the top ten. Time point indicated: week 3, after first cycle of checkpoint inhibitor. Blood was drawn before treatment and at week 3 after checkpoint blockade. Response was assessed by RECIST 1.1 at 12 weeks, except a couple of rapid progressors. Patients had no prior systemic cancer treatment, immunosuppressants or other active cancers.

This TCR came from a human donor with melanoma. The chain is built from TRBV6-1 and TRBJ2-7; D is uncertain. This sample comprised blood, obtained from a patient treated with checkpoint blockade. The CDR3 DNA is TGTGCCAGCAGTGAAGGAGTAGCCGTAGCCTACGAGCAGTACTTC. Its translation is CASSEGVAVAYEQYF.